These 3 T cell receptor beta chains came from one sample sequenced in a study of blood T cell repertoires in COVID-19. TCRdb's copy holds only in-frame clones and misses some; the assay was immunoSEQ multiplex PCR. The top ten hold approximately 8% of the sample, which has around 150,000 clones, around 77% seen once. Sequencing was done on a sample of peripheral blood. The receptors come from a man aged 50-60 years with active or convalescent COVID-19.

The count of this clone is one. The rearrangement uses TRBV28 and TRBJ2-3; TRBD1 matches at 7 bases. There are 15 residues in the CDR3. Germline V gene data show CDR1 as MDHEN and CDR2 as SYDVKM. Trimming cost V 7 bases and J 10 bases; bases outside gene matches: 17. CDR3: CASTLTGALGSPQYF. Here the CDR3 DNA reads TGTGCCAGCACACTAACAGGGGCCTTAGGCAGTCCGCAGTATTTT.

The chain couples TRBV6-2 or TRBV6-3 to TRBJ1-1, with a weak D call TRBD1 (6 bases). The CDR3 consists of 15 residues. Trimming stripped 0 bases from V and 1 base from J, with 9 bases between. The germline V gene has CDR1 MNHEY and CDR2 SVGEGT. The CDR3 DNA is TGTGCCAGCAGTTACTCGACCAGGGGGAACACTGAAGCTTTCTTT. Protein: CASSYSTRGNTEAFF.

This clone was seen just once. The gene calls are TRBV28 and TRBJ1-6; 7 bases map to TRBD1. V lost 11 bases to trimming and J lost 7 bases; unmatched junction nucleotides: 5. This CDR3 comprises 12 residues. Germline values: CDR1 MDHEN, CDR2 SYDVKM. The CDR3 sequence: CAAQGENSPLHF. The CDR3 region has the DNA TGTGCCGCCCAGGGGGAGAATTCACCCCTCCACTTT.